Listed below are T cell receptor beta chains from one sample, sequenced in a study of shared clonotypes between healthy human individuals. The repertoire was sequenced with immunoSEQ multiplex PCR; TCRdb's copy has only in-frame clones and lacks some. The sample includes approximately 2.3 million clones, more than 85% of them seen just once. Sequencing was performed on naive CD4+ T cells from PBMCs. The receptor source for this set is a man aged 18 to 35 in good health. Some clones in this sample may be carry-over from other donors' samples. Each CDR3 is given with its conserved first and last residue. Each record gives: V gene, D gene, J gene, CDR3 length, clone size, CDR3 protein. A D gene is named only where the DNA matches it firmly. Some rows mark clone size as missing; the rest say once, few, many or name a class of expanded clone.

v_gene: TRBV9
d_gene: .
j_gene: TRBJ2-5
len: 13
abundance: once
CDR3aa: CASSVGNQETQYF

v_gene: TRBV7-9
d_gene: TRBD1
j_gene: TRBJ1-1
len: 13
abundance: .
CDR3aa: CASSPPGGREAFF

v_gene: TRBV7-2
d_gene: .
j_gene: TRBJ2-7
len: 16
abundance: once
CDR3aa: CASSLELLAGAYEQYF

v_gene: TRBV6-5
d_gene: .
j_gene: TRBJ2-3
len: 13
abundance: once
CDR3aa: CASSPGPADTQYF

v_gene: TRBV7-3
d_gene: TRBD2
j_gene: TRBJ2-3
len: 18
abundance: .
CDR3aa: CASSLKGGRASGTDTQYF

v_gene: TRBV6-6
d_gene: TRBD2
j_gene: TRBJ2-2
len: 16
abundance: .
CDR3aa: CASSGTSGRTPGELFF

v_gene: TRBV6-1
d_gene: .
j_gene: TRBJ2-1
len: 15
abundance: .
CDR3aa: CASSVGTPRPGEQFF

v_gene: TRBV6-1
d_gene: TRBD1
j_gene: TRBJ1-3
len: 14
abundance: .
CDR3aa: CASTTGTAGNTIYF

v_gene: TRBV28
d_gene: TRBD1
j_gene: TRBJ2-7
len: 13
abundance: .
CDR3aa: CATQGNSIYEQYF

v_gene: TRBV18
d_gene: TRBD2
j_gene: TRBJ2-3
len: 15
abundance: .
CDR3aa: CASSTLAGVGDTQYF

v_gene: TRBV7-3
d_gene: TRBD2
j_gene: TRBJ2-1
len: 15
abundance: few
CDR3aa: CASSRLAGSYNEQFF

v_gene: TRBV5-1
d_gene: .
j_gene: TRBJ1-5
len: 17
abundance: .
CDR3aa: CASSHPMGGASNQPQHF

v_gene: TRBV5-1
d_gene: .
j_gene: TRBJ2-7
len: 12
abundance: .
CDR3aa: CASSTAGSEQYF

v_gene: TRBV10-3
d_gene: TRBD1
j_gene: TRBJ2-1
len: 16
abundance: .
CDR3aa: CAIRPGQGAQPNEQFF